This passage covers 19 T cell receptor beta chains from one sample sequenced in a study of blood T cell repertoires in COVID-19. Profiled with immunoSEQ multiplex PCR; TCRdb holds only in-frame clones, not every one. The top ten hold roughly 20% of the sample, which has about 170,000 clones, around 80% seen once. Source material: peripheral blood. The receptors were gathered from a woman in her seventies who had recovered from COVID-19.

As regards this clone: The same CDR3 can be traced to other DNA sequences in this sample. The J gene is TRBJ1-2, the V gene TRBV15, with D maybe TRBD1 (5 bases). Trimming removed 0 bases at V and 8 bases at J, with 7 bases between. This CDR3 contains 12 residues. CDR1 is LNHNV, CDR2 YYDKDF, per germline (reference sequence). The CDR3 nucleotides are TGTGCCACCAGCAGAGATCAGGGAGGCTACACCTTC. Translated: CATSRDQGGYTF.

The rearrangement links TRBV11-2 to TRBJ2-5, with TRBD1 identical over 7 bases. The CDR3 spans 14 residues. Trimming cost V 5 bases and J 5 bases; bases outside gene matches: 8. Germline CDR1 is SGHAT and CDR2 is FQNNGV. CDR3 bases: TGTGCCAGCAGCCCTAACAGGGGCAGGGAGACCCAGTACTTC. Translating gives CASSPNRGRETQYF.

The chain carries TRBV5-5 and TRBJ1-2; D call uncertain. The CDR3 runs to 15 residues. The germline V gene has CDR1 SGHKS and CDR2 YYEKEE (reference sequence). Trimming shortened V by 6 bases and J by 8 bases, and 23 bases separated the two germline ends. CDR3 loop: CASTLTPGGPNGYTF. The DNA of the CDR3 is TGTGCCAGCACCCTCACCCCCGGCGGCCCGAACGGCTACACCTTC.

In this sample, this clone turned up once. The chain links TRBV25-1 to TRBJ2-5; D might be TRBD1 (6 bases). V dropped 7 bases and J dropped 5 bases, with 17 bases sitting between them. Germline V CDR1 and CDR2: MGHDK, SYGVNS. The CDR3 length is 14 residues. This CDR3 reads CASNPQGMVETQYF. CDR3 nucleotides: TGTGCCAGCAACCCCCAGGGGATGGTGGAGACCCAGTACTTC.

The rearrangement uses TRBV2 and TRBJ1-1, with 7 bases aligning to TRBD1. The CDR3 contains 13 residues. Germline V gene lookup returns CDR1 SNHLY and CDR2 FYNNEI. The V gene end was trimmed by 4 bases and the J gene end by 8 bases; junction bases not matched to a gene: 7. The CDR3 sequence: CASSGQGDAEAFF. The CDR3 nucleotides are TGTGCCAGCAGTGGTCAGGGGGATGCCGAAGCTTTCTTT.

V is TRBV11-1 and J is TRBJ2-5, with D possibly matching TRBD1 (6 bases). The CDR3 runs 14 residues. Germline V lookup: CDR1 SGHAT, CDR2 FQDESV (reference sequence). The V and J ends lost 5 bases and 2 bases respectively, with 12 bases between them. The CDR3 DNA is TGTGCCAGCAGCCCCCCCGACAGGCAAGAGACCCAGTACTTC. This codes for CASSPPDRQETQYF.

The V and J genes are TRBV7-9 and TRBJ2-7, with 10 bases identical to TRBD1. Germline-derived CDR1 and CDR2 are SEHNR and FQNEAQ (reference sequence). The CDR3 contains 15 residues. V shed 1 base and J 3 bases; nucleotides not matched to a gene: 3. CDR3 protein: CASSLGQGARYEQYF. The CDR3 region has the DNA TGTGCCAGCAGCTTAGGACAGGGGGCTCGCTACGAGCAGTACTTC.

The CDR3 bases are TGTGCCAGCAGCCCCCAGGGACAGGGTCTTGGCTACACCTTC. This encodes CASSPQGQGLGYTF. This chain links TRBV9 with TRBJ1-2; TRBD1 agrees at 9 bases. The CDR3 is 14 amino acids. After removal of 4 bases from V and 7 bases from J, the junction contained 8 bases not matched to a gene. Germline assignment: CDR1 SGDLS and CDR2 YYNGEE.

V usage is TRBV3-1 (or the pseudogene TRBV3-2) and J usage is TRBJ1-3; tentative D call: TRBD1 (6 bases). The CDR3 consists of 16 residues. Trimming pared 4 bases from V and 2 bases from J, leaving 15 bases between. CDR1 is LGHDT and CDR2 is YNNKEL in the germline V gene (reference sequence). The CDR3 nucleotides are TGTGCCAGCAGCCGACCTACGACAGGCCCTGGAAACACCATATATTTT. This encodes CASSRPTTGPGNTIYF.

This clone appeared a few times. The DNA of the CDR3 is TGTGCCAGCAGCGAAGACCTAGGGACAAGGGCCAATGAGCAGTTCTTC. This gives the protein CASSEDLGTRANEQFF. The V and J genes are TRBV5-4 and TRBJ2-1; the D gene is possibly TRBD1 (6 bases). The germline CDR1 and CDR2 sequences are SGHNT and YYREEE (reference sequence). This CDR3 has 16 amino acids. V was cut by 4 bases and J by 6 bases, with 20 bases left in between.

The chain couples TRBV4-2 to TRBJ1-5; TRBD1 might be the D (5 bases). The germline V gene has CDR1 LGHNA and CDR2 YNFKEQ. The CDR3 is made up of 13 amino acids. V lost 3 bases to trimming and J lost 9 bases, with 12 bases between them. In nucleotides, the CDR3 is TGTGCCAGCAGCCAGAGCCTCGGGGGGCCCCAGCATTTT. Translation gives CASSQSLGGPQHF.

The V gene is TRBV4-3, the J gene TRBJ2-3; a possible D gene is TRBD2 (6 bases). Germline V gene lookup returns CDR1 LGHNA and CDR2 YSLEER. Trimming stripped 0 bases from V and 14 bases from J, with 18 bases between. This CDR3 region has 14 residues. CDR3 protein: CASSQDLSPRGRYF. The CDR3 nucleotides read TGCGCCAGCAGCCAAGATCTTTCTCCCCGGGGGAGGTATTTT.

The V gene is TRBV1, the J gene TRBJ2-1; the D call of TRBD2 is as the table states it, not checked on the DNA. TRBV1 is assigned pseudogene status. The CDR3 spans 18 residues. The CDR3 DNA is TGCACCAGCAGCCCGTTGGCTAGCGGGAGATGGGCCTACAATGAGCAGTTCTTC. It encodes CTSSPLASGRWAYNEQFF.

This clone has just one count. CDR3 amino acids: CASSVRQTNEKLFF. The CDR3 region has the DNA TGTGCCAGCTCCGTAAGACAGACTAATGAAAAACTGTTTTTT. The chain employs TRBV18 and TRBJ1-4, with D perhaps matching TRBD1 (5 bases). The germline CDR1 and CDR2 sequences are KGHSH and LQKENI. V was clipped by 6 bases and J by 2 bases, with 10 bases between them. This CDR3 is built from 14 residues.

V gene TRBV24-1 combines with J gene TRBJ2-3; D is possibly TRBD2 (6 bases). Trimming shortened V by 0 bases and J by 4 bases, and 13 bases separated the two germline ends. Germline CDR1 KGHDR, CDR2 SFDVKD. There are 16 residues in the CDR3. The CDR3 DNA sequence: TGTGCCACCAGTGATTTGCAGGCGGGAAGGGCAGATACGCAGTATTTT. This sequence encodes CATSDLQAGRADTQYF.

The rearrangement uses TRBV19 and TRBJ2-1, with a tentative D call TRBD1 (5 bases). The germline V and J ends were trimmed by 3 bases and 10 bases, with 13 bases remaining between them. CDR1 is LNHDA and CDR2 is SQIVND in the germline V gene (reference sequence). This CDR3 is 13 amino acids long. The DNA of the CDR3 is TGTGCCAGTAGTATCGGAAGGGGCGTGGAGCAGTTCTTC. This encodes CASSIGRGVEQFF.

This clone showed up just a few times. This sequence joins TRBV6-5 and TRBJ1-2; the match to TRBD1 covers 7 bases. Unmatched junction bases numbered 12, after V lost 6 bases and J lost 8 bases. Germline assignment: CDR1 MNHEY and CDR2 SVGAGI. This CDR3 has 14 residues. In nucleotides, the CDR3 is TGTGCCAGCAGGACCCCCACAGGGGTTGGGGGCTACACCTTC. This gives the protein CASRTPTGVGGYTF.

V usage is TRBV28 and J usage is TRBJ1-1; D gene unclear. Germline V gene lookup returns CDR1 MDHEN and CDR2 SYDVKM. CDR3 length equals 13 residues. Between the trimmed V and J ends, which lost 3 bases and 1 base, there was a span of 6 bases. The CDR3: CASSFEGNTEAFF. The DNA for the CDR3 is TGTGCCAGCAGTTTTGAGGGGAACACTGAAGCTTTCTTT.

This clone was recorded a few times. The CDR3 DNA reads as TGTGCCAGCAGCCAAGGGGTCGACAGAAGGAGTGAAGCTTTCTTT. It yields the protein CASSQGVDRRSEAFF. The rearrangement links TRBV3-1 (or the pseudogene TRBV3-2) to TRBJ1-1; a possible D gene is TRBD1 (5 bases). The CDR3 is 15 amino acids. Germline CDR1 and CDR2: LGHDT and YNNKEL (reference sequence). The V end was cut by 1 base, the J end by 7 bases, with 16 bases between.